The TCR beta chain under discussion was sequenced for a study of T cells in Graves' hyperthyroidism and ophthalmopathy. Study-level background: Staff took peripheral blood when the initial diagnosis was made, before any treatment began.

Patients with uncontrolled infections, other autoimmune diseases, pregnancy or lactation were excluded. Trimming left V 5 bases short and J 0 bases short, with 9 bases between. Per germline, CDR1 SGHVS and CDR2 FNYEAQ. The CDR3 loop spans 14 amino acids. Study-level findings and limits: In the blood, most expanded thyroid clonotypes above 0.001 appeared as well. The model anticipated ophthalmopathy a median 6.5 months pre-onset.

This clonotype was counted many times. As yet, its antigen is unknown. RNA transcripts provided the source from which TCR beta CDR3 regions were amplified. Initially, a first-round RT-PCR of the TCR CDR3 employed the HTBI primer set. TCRdb reprocessed the multiplex PCR reads via MiXCR and lists one record per CDR3 protein. Altogether about 600,000 distinct CDR3 sequences are present, 12% to 15% being singletons, with the ten largest covering roughly 7.1%. The V and J genes are TRBV7-6 and TRBJ2-3; the D gene could be TRBD1 or TRBD2 (5 bases each). Sequencing input: blood. This clonotype was sampled from a woman between 18 and 29 years old with Graves' ophthalmopathy. CDR3 amino acids: CASSLRGSTDTQYF. The CDR3, as DNA: TGTGCCAGCAGCCTGAGGGGTAGCACAGATACGCAGTATTTT.